The 21 T cell receptor beta chains below were found in one sample sequenced in a study of blood T cells in healthy people across ages. Together with a sample-barcoded 5' primer, a J-beta primer mix was included in a second PCR lasting roughly 6 to 12 cycles. A single record per CDR3 protein comes from TCRdb applying MiXCR to the 5' RACE reads. Here the sample spans fewer than 750,000 distinct CDR3 sequences, under 55% being singletons. Sequencing input: blood. Source of these receptors: an elderly man in good health.

Notes on this clonotype: Just one base apart from a much larger clone, this may be a read error. This chain connects TRBV6-5 to TRBJ1-6; no definite D call. The CDR3 is made up of 13 amino acids. Germline V lookup: CDR1 MNHEY, CDR2 SVGAGI. DNA of the CDR3: TGTGCCAGCAGCGAGATTAGAAATTCACCCCCCCACTTT. Residues: CASSEIRNSPPHF.

The V call is TRBV7-2, the J call TRBJ1-6; D gene uncertain. Trimming shortened V by 5 bases and J by 0 bases, and 8 bases separated the two germline ends. Per the germline V gene, CDR1 is SGHTA and CDR2 is FQGNSA. CDR3 size: 15 residues. The CDR3 nucleotides read TGTGCCAGCAGCGAAATCCTCTCCTATAATTCACCCCTCCACTTT. It codes for CASSEILSYNSPLHF.

This clonotype was seen a single time. V and J are TRBV7-2 and TRBJ2-7; D is uncertain. The CDR3 is 9 residues long. V shed 11 bases and J shed 3 bases, with 5 bases lying between them. The germline V gene has CDR1 SGHTA and CDR2 FQGNSA. The CDR3 region has the DNA TGTGCCCCCAACTACGAGCAGTACTTC. It yields the protein CAPNYEQYF.

V and J are TRBV3-1 and TRBJ2-4; the D gene could be TRBD1 or TRBD2 (5 bases each). The length of the CDR3 is 17 residues. The V and J ends lost 0 bases and 6 bases respectively, with 18 bases between them. CDR1 and CDR2 (germline): LGHDT, YNNKEL (reference sequence). CDR3 in amino acids: CASSQDQRGRELNIQYF. In nucleotides, the CDR3 is TGTGCCAGCAGCCAAGATCAGAGGGGTAGGGAGCTAAACATTCAGTACTTC.

The chain uses TRBV7-9 and TRBJ2-3, with TRBD1 matching 9 bases. Germline V lookup: CDR1 SEHNR, CDR2 FQNEAQ (reference sequence). Trimming removed 4 bases from V and 1 base from J; junction bases left unmatched: 6. This CDR3 spans 16 amino acids. The CDR3 DNA reads TGTGCCAGCAGCTCTTGGGGACAGGGTGGCACAGATACGCAGTATTTT. Translated, it gives CASSSWGQGGTDTQYF.

The chain carries TRBV3-1 and TRBJ2-7; 9 nucleotides align to TRBD1. Trimming removed 1 base from V and 4 bases from J; junction bases left unmatched: 5. Germline V CDR1 and CDR2: LGHDT, YNNKEL (reference sequence). The CDR3 covers 15 residues. For the CDR3, the DNA is TGTGCCAGCAGCCAAGGCGGACAGGGGATTTACGAGCAGTACTTC. Amino acids: CASSQGGQGIYEQYF.

This chain links TRBV7-2 with TRBJ2-4; D tentatively fits TRBD1 or TRBD2 (5 bases each). CDR3 length: 14 residues. V lost 4 bases and J 6 bases, leaving 13 bases between the germline ends. Germline V lookup: CDR1 SGHTA, CDR2 FQGNSA. CDR3 amino acids: CASSWGRARNIQYF. The CDR3 DNA sequence: TGTGCCAGCAGCTGGGGACGAGCACGAAACATTCAGTACTTC.

Many counts were recorded for this clonotype. This chain uses TRBV6-5 with TRBJ1-2; TRBD1 matches at 8 bases. Looked up from germline, CDR1 is MNHEY and CDR2 is SVGAGI. The CDR3 is made up of 12 amino acids. V shed 5 bases, J shed 7 bases, and the junction held 3 bases outside the gene matches. CDR3 residues: CASSGQGTGYTF. The CDR3 DNA reads as TGTGCCAGCAGTGGACAGGGTACTGGCTACACCTTC.

This clonotype was picked up a small number of times. The V gene is TRBV5-1, the J gene TRBJ2-7, with 7 nucleotides matching TRBD1. Germline CDR1 SGHRS, CDR2 YFSETQ. After removal of 4 bases from V and 0 bases from J, the junction contained 10 bases not matched to a gene. The CDR3 has 16 amino acids. The CDR3 bases are TGCGCCAGCAGCACACAGCCGACAGGGATCTCCTACGAGCAGTACTTC. It yields the protein CASSTQPTGISYEQYF.

Concerning this clonotype: The junction and the germline gene differ at one end; a read error may be behind it. V gene TRBV10-1 combines with J gene TRBJ2-1; possible D gene TRBD1, 6 bases. This CDR3 has 15 amino acids. The germline CDR1 and CDR2 sequences are WNHNN and SYGVQD (reference sequence). The CDR3 sequence: CASSDGGLSHNEQFF. CDR3 DNA: TGCGCCAGCAGTGATGGGGGCCTCTCCCACAATGAGCAGTTCTTC.

This sequence joins TRBV10-3 and TRBJ2-7; 7 nucleotides align to TRBD1. The CDR3 totals 13 residues. Losses at the gene ends were 5 bases for V and 2 bases for J; bases not matched to a gene: 3. Germline lookup yields CDR1 ENHRY and CDR2 SYGVKD. In DNA, the CDR3 is TGTGCCATCAGTCCTGACAGGGCCTACGAGCAGTACTTC. It translates to CAISPDRAYEQYF.

This clonotype was seen only a few times. V gene TRBV6-5 combines with J gene TRBJ1-1; no clear D gene. The V end lost 3 bases, the J end lost 0 bases, and 11 bases lay between the germline ends. The CDR3 covers 15 residues. The germline CDR1 and CDR2 sequences are MNHEY and SVGAGI. The CDR3 reads CASSYRPGMNTEAFF. DNA of the CDR3: TGTGCCAGCAGTTATAGGCCAGGAATGAACACTGAAGCTTTCTTT.

This clonotype was counted a few times. Given a much more abundant clone one base away, this may be a read error. DNA for the CDR3: TGTGCCAGCAGTTACGCGGCAATAACCTACAATGAGCAGTTCTTC. Translation gives CASSYAAITYNEQFF. The chain carries TRBV6-5 and TRBJ2-1; D ambiguous. V was cut by 2 bases and J by 2 bases, with 10 bases left in between. CDR1 MNHEY and CDR2 SVGAGI come from the germline V gene. The CDR3 is made up of 15 amino acids.

This clonotype was seen a single time. It may be a read error: a sequence one base away is much more abundant. The J gene is TRBJ1-2, the V gene TRBV6-5; D not certain. CDR1 is MNHEY and CDR2 is SVGAGI in the germline V gene. This CDR3 spans 15 amino acids. This CDR3 is CASCYSKLGEAGYTF. The CDR3 nucleotides are TGTGCCAGCTGTTACTCGAAACTCGGGGAGGCTGGCTACACCTTC.

This chain uses TRBV7-2 with TRBJ2-7, with D unclear. Germline CDR1 reads SGHTA; CDR2 reads FQGNSA. Trimming stripped 3 bases from V and 4 bases from J, with 16 bases between. The CDR3 contains 15 residues. The CDR3 nucleotides read TGTGCCAGCAGCTTCCTCCCCCAACGTTCGTACGAGCAGTACTTC. This sequence encodes CASSFLPQRSYEQYF.

This chain uses TRBV6-5 with TRBJ2-1; perhaps TRBD1 as D (5 bases). The CDR3 length is 15 residues. Germline CDR1 and CDR2: MNHEY and SVGAGI. The V end lost 4 bases, the J end lost 5 bases, and 15 bases lay between the germline ends. The DNA of the CDR3 is TGTGCCAGCAGTTCCGGGCCGGACACCGACAATGAGCAGTTCTTC. Residues: CASSSGPDTDNEQFF.

This clonotype appeared many times. This chain uses TRBV6-5 with TRBJ2-7; 7 nucleotides align to TRBD1. Germline V gene data show CDR1 as MNHEY and CDR2 as SVGAGI. V trimming: 7 bases; J trimming: 3 bases; junction bases outside the gene matches: 12. The CDR3 runs 15 residues. The CDR3 region is CASIGRDRGYYEQYF. The CDR3 DNA follows: TGTGCCAGCATAGGTCGGGACAGAGGTTACTACGAGCAGTACTTC.

The chain is built from TRBV6-5 and TRBJ2-7; 10 bases fit TRBD2. Unmatched junction bases numbered 19, after V lost 2 bases and J lost 9 bases. The CDR3 totals 18 residues. From germline, CDR1 is MNHEY and CDR2 SVGAGI. CDR3 sequence (DNA): TGTGCCAGCAGTTACCGCATCCCGGGACTAGCGAGGCCCTGGGGGCAGTACTTC. It yields the protein CASSYRIPGLARPWGQYF.

This clonotype was observed a few times. The V and J genes are TRBV7-3 and TRBJ1-1; D is possibly TRBD1 (6 bases). The V gene's germline CDR1 is SGHTA and CDR2 FQGTGA. This CDR3 is built from 13 residues. V lost 2 bases and J 7 bases, leaving 11 bases between the germline ends. The CDR3 DNA is TGTGCCAGCAGCTTAGACCGGGACAATGAAGCTTTCTTT. Residues: CASSLDRDNEAFF.

This rearrangement joins TRBV20-1 to TRBJ2-3; D is perhaps TRBD1 or TRBD2 (6 bases each). Looked up from germline, CDR1 is DFQATT and CDR2 is SNEGSKA (reference sequence). The CDR3 length is 16 residues. V lost 0 bases and J lost 2, with 15 bases in between. DNA of the CDR3: TGCAGTGCTAGAGATTCATGGGGGGCCCCCACAGATACGCAGTATTTT. It encodes CSARDSWGAPTDTQYF.

The chain carries TRBV9 and TRBJ2-2; D remains ambiguous. The CDR3 runs 14 residues. The V gene's germline CDR1 is SGDLS and CDR2 YYNGEE. The germline V and J ends were trimmed by 0 bases and 10 bases, with 13 bases remaining between them. The CDR3 region has the DNA TGTGCCAGCAGCGTAGAACCACGTCCAATGGAGCTGTTTTTT. Encoded protein: CASSVEPRPMELFF.